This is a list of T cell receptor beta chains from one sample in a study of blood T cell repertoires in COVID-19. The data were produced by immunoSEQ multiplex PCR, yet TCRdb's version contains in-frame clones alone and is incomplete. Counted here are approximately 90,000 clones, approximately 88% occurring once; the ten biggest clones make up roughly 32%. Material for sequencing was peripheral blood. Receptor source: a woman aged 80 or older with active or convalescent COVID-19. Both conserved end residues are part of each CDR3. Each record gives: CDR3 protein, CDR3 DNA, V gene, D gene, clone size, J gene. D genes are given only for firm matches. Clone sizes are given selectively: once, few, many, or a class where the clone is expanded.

cdr3_aa: CASREVNTEAFF
cdr3_nt: TGTGCCAGTAGGGAGGTGAACACTGAAGCTTTCTTT
v_call: TRBV19
d_call: -
clone_size: once
j_call: TRBJ1-1

cdr3_aa: CASSLRGLAGTGELFF
cdr3_nt: TGTGCCAGCAGCTTACGCGGACTAGCGGGGACCGGGGAGCTGTTTTTT
v_call: TRBV7-3
d_call: TRBD2
clone_size: -
j_call: TRBJ2-2

cdr3_aa: CASSSRTRSNTGELFF
cdr3_nt: TGTGCCAGCAGCTCCCGGACTAGGTCGAACACCGGGGAGCTGTTTTTT
v_call: TRBV7-3
d_call: TRBD2
clone_size: once
j_call: TRBJ2-2

cdr3_aa: CASSLLRAGELFF
cdr3_nt: TGTGCCAGCAGTTTATTGAGGGCCGGGGAGCTGTTTTTT
v_call: TRBV28
d_call: -
clone_size: -
j_call: TRBJ2-2

cdr3_aa: CASSAGQGGYGYTF
cdr3_nt: TGTGCCAGCAGTGCGGGACAGGGGGGCTATGGCTACACCTTC
v_call: TRBV2
d_call: TRBD1
clone_size: -
j_call: TRBJ1-2

cdr3_aa: CATKGQGDGYTF
cdr3_nt: TGTGCCACCAAGGGACAGGGTGATGGCTACACCTTC
v_call: TRBV19
d_call: TRBD1
clone_size: few
j_call: TRBJ1-2

cdr3_aa: CASNRGSNYGYTF
cdr3_nt: TGTGCCAGTAATCGCGGGTCTAACTATGGCTACACCTTC
v_call: TRBV19
d_call: -
clone_size: -
j_call: TRBJ1-2

cdr3_aa: CASSLQGTGELFF
cdr3_nt: TGTGCCAGCAGCTTACAGGGGACCGGGGAGCTGTTTTTT
v_call: TRBV7-2
d_call: -
clone_size: -
j_call: TRBJ2-2

cdr3_aa: CASSRGLAGIYEQYF
cdr3_nt: TGTGCCAGCAGCCGCGGACTAGCGGGGATCTACGAGCAGTACTTC
v_call: TRBV14
d_call: TRBD2
clone_size: few
j_call: TRBJ2-7

cdr3_aa: CASSLSLTVDEQFF
cdr3_nt: TGTGCCAGCAGCTTGTCACTAACGGTCGATGAGCAGTTCTTC
v_call: TRBV11-2
d_call: -
clone_size: -
j_call: TRBJ2-1

cdr3_aa: CASRTSGSKYNEQFF
cdr3_nt: TGTGCCAGCAGGACTAGCGGGAGTAAATACAATGAGCAGTTCTTC
v_call: TRBV5-4
d_call: TRBD2
clone_size: -
j_call: TRBJ2-1

cdr3_aa: CASSFIYGAIEQYF
cdr3_nt: TGTGCCAGCAGTTTCATATATGGGGCAATCGAGCAGTACTTC
v_call: TRBV28
d_call: -
clone_size: -
j_call: TRBJ2-7

cdr3_aa: CATSDNVQGGELFF
cdr3_nt: TGTGCCACCAGCGACAACGTACAGGGCGGGGAGCTGTTTTTT
v_call: TRBV24-1
d_call: -
clone_size: -
j_call: TRBJ2-2

cdr3_aa: CASSQAAASGSGETQYF
cdr3_nt: TGTGCCAGCAGCCAAGCGGCGGCTAGCGGGAGCGGGGAGACCCAGTACTTC
v_call: TRBV4-2
d_call: TRBD2
clone_size: once
j_call: TRBJ2-5

cdr3_aa: CASSLDGGAYNSPLHF
cdr3_nt: TGCGCCAGCAGCTTGGATGGAGGAGCCTATAATTCACCCCTCCACTTT
v_call: TRBV5-1
d_call: -
clone_size: -
j_call: TRBJ1-6

cdr3_aa: CAIRDPGLDEKLFF
cdr3_nt: TGTGCCATCAGGGACCCAGGGCTGGATGAAAAACTGTTTTTT
v_call: TRBV10-3
d_call: -
clone_size: -
j_call: TRBJ1-4

cdr3_aa: CASSRTSGSPGEQFF
cdr3_nt: TGTGCCAGCAGCAGGACTAGCGGGAGTCCGGGTGAGCAGTTCTTC
v_call: TRBV7-6
d_call: TRBD2
clone_size: -
j_call: TRBJ2-1

cdr3_aa: CASLDRGLTEAFF
cdr3_nt: TGTGCCAGCCTAGACAGGGGGCTCACTGAAGCTTTCTTT
v_call: TRBV13
d_call: TRBD1
clone_size: -
j_call: TRBJ1-1

cdr3_aa: CASSLGGQAIFYGYTF
cdr3_nt: TGTGCCAGCAGTTTGGGGGGACAGGCAATATTCTATGGCTACACCTTC
v_call: TRBV28
d_call: TRBD1
clone_size: few
j_call: TRBJ1-2

cdr3_aa: CASFFRNYEQYF
cdr3_nt: TGTGCCAGCTTTTTCAGGAACTACGAGCAGTACTTC
v_call: TRBV2
d_call: -
clone_size: once
j_call: TRBJ2-7

cdr3_aa: CASSLGPGTGYQPQHF
cdr3_nt: TGTGCCAGCAGCTTGGGGCCGGGGACAGGGTATCAGCCCCAGCATTTT
v_call: TRBV5-8
d_call: TRBD1
clone_size: -
j_call: TRBJ1-5

cdr3_aa: CASSPFSDSRRNTEAFF
cdr3_nt: TGTGCCAGCTCACCATTCTCGGACAGCCGAAGGAACACTGAAGCTTTCTTT
v_call: TRBV18
d_call: -
clone_size: -
j_call: TRBJ1-1

cdr3_aa: CASSEGRQGTAKNIQYF
cdr3_nt: TGTGCCAGCAGTGAGGGGAGACAGGGGACGGCCAAAAACATTCAGTACTTC
v_call: TRBV6-1
d_call: TRBD1
clone_size: -
j_call: TRBJ2-4

cdr3_aa: CASSPQPTGSNEKLFF
cdr3_nt: TGCGCCAGCAGCCCGCAACCGACAGGGTCTAATGAAAAACTGTTTTTT
v_call: TRBV5-1
d_call: TRBD1
clone_size: -
j_call: TRBJ1-4

cdr3_aa: CASSLDQVYEQYF
cdr3_nt: TGCGCCAGCAGCTTGGACCAGGTCTACGAGCAGTACTTC
v_call: TRBV5-1
d_call: -
clone_size: -
j_call: TRBJ2-7

cdr3_aa: CASSLFSTSGYDRPSYNEQFF
cdr3_nt: TGTGCCAGCAGTTTATTCTCAACTAGCGGGTATGATAGACCCTCCTACAATGAGCAGTTCTTC
v_call: TRBV27
d_call: TRBD2
clone_size: -
j_call: TRBJ2-1

cdr3_aa: CASSLDSGAGQPQHF
cdr3_nt: TGCGCCAGCAGCTTGGATTCAGGGGCCGGTCAGCCCCAGCATTTT
v_call: TRBV5-1
d_call: -
clone_size: -
j_call: TRBJ1-5

cdr3_aa: CASSRDRGPGYTF
cdr3_nt: TGTGCCAGTAGCCGGGACAGGGGTCCTGGCTACACCTTC
v_call: TRBV19
d_call: TRBD1
clone_size: -
j_call: TRBJ1-2

cdr3_aa: CASSYGQGIDNEQFF
cdr3_nt: TGTGCCAGCAGCTACGGACAGGGAATCGACAATGAGCAGTTCTTC
v_call: TRBV7-9
d_call: TRBD1
clone_size: -
j_call: TRBJ2-1

cdr3_aa: CASRAPPYEKLFF
cdr3_nt: TGTGCCAGCAGGGCCCCCCCTTATGAAAAACTGTTTTTT
v_call: TRBV28
d_call: -
clone_size: -
j_call: TRBJ1-4

cdr3_aa: CASSHTSGGRGYGYTF
cdr3_nt: TGTGCCAGCAGCCACACTTCGGGGGGGCGAGGCTATGGCTACACCTTC
v_call: TRBV11-3
d_call: -
clone_size: -
j_call: TRBJ1-2

cdr3_aa: CASSLVGTAQETQYF
cdr3_nt: TGTGCCAGCAGCTTAGTGGGGACAGCCCAAGAGACCCAGTACTTC
v_call: TRBV11-3
d_call: TRBD1
clone_size: -
j_call: TRBJ2-5

cdr3_aa: CASRSGVGTDTQYF
cdr3_nt: TGCGCCAGCAGGTCGGGAGTTGGCACAGATACGCAGTATTTT
v_call: TRBV5-1
d_call: -
clone_size: once
j_call: TRBJ2-3

cdr3_aa: CSASGLAQGAGNTIYF
cdr3_nt: TGCAGTGCTAGTGGATTGGCACAGGGGGCAGGAAACACCATATATTTT
v_call: TRBV20-1
d_call: TRBD1
clone_size: -
j_call: TRBJ1-3

cdr3_aa: CSAPINEKLFF
cdr3_nt: TGCAGTGCTCCTATTAATGAAAAACTGTTTTTT
v_call: TRBV20-1
d_call: -
clone_size: -
j_call: TRBJ1-4

cdr3_aa: CASSRDRGGNSPLHF
cdr3_nt: TGTGCCAGCAGCCGGGACAGGGGAGGGAATTCACCCCTCCACTTT
v_call: TRBV7-2
d_call: TRBD1
clone_size: -
j_call: TRBJ1-6

cdr3_aa: CASNGANTEAFF
cdr3_nt: TGTGCCAGTAATGGAGCGAACACTGAAGCTTTCTTT
v_call: TRBV19
d_call: -
clone_size: many
j_call: TRBJ1-1

cdr3_aa: CASSYGQGADYGYTF
cdr3_nt: TGTGCCAGCAGCTATGGACAGGGGGCGGACTATGGCTACACCTTC
v_call: TRBV5-4
d_call: TRBD1
clone_size: few
j_call: TRBJ1-2

cdr3_aa: CASSLGYFLYEQYF
cdr3_nt: TGTGCCAGCAGCTTGGGTTATTTTCTCTACGAGCAGTACTTC
v_call: TRBV5-6
d_call: -
clone_size: -
j_call: TRBJ2-7

cdr3_aa: CAISGLADGDTQYF
cdr3_nt: TGTGCCATCAGTGGTCTAGCTGATGGAGATACGCAGTATTTT
v_call: TRBV10-3
d_call: -
clone_size: -
j_call: TRBJ2-3

cdr3_aa: CASSLLPHTSSYEQYF
cdr3_nt: TGTGCCAGCAGCTTACTTCCCCACACCTCCTCCTACGAGCAGTACTTC
v_call: TRBV7-8
d_call: -
clone_size: -
j_call: TRBJ2-7

cdr3_aa: CASSSGLVNEQFF
cdr3_nt: TGTGCCAGCAGTTCGGGACTAGTGAATGAGCAGTTCTTC
v_call: TRBV6-6
d_call: TRBD2
clone_size: -
j_call: TRBJ2-1

cdr3_aa: CATSDSILAGGFHEQFF
cdr3_nt: TGTGCCACCAGTGATTCCATTCTAGCGGGGGGTTTTCATGAGCAGTTCTTC
v_call: TRBV24-1
d_call: TRBD2
clone_size: -
j_call: TRBJ2-1

cdr3_aa: CASSSRQGAWETQYF
cdr3_nt: TGCGCCAGCAGCTCTCGACAGGGGGCGTGGGAGACCCAGTACTTC
v_call: TRBV5-1
d_call: TRBD1
clone_size: -
j_call: TRBJ2-5

cdr3_aa: CATSRGAGESTEAFF
cdr3_nt: TGTGCCACCAGCAGAGGGGCAGGGGAAAGCACTGAAGCTTTCTTT
v_call: TRBV15
d_call: -
clone_size: -
j_call: TRBJ1-1

cdr3_aa: CASSDSMGGSGGHQYF
cdr3_nt: TGTGCCAGCAGTGACTCTATGGGCGGTTCGGGTGGACATCAGTACTTC
v_call: TRBV25-1
d_call: -
clone_size: -
j_call: TRBJ2-4

cdr3_aa: CASRAQGRTEAFF
cdr3_nt: TGTGCCAGCAGGGCACAGGGAAGAACTGAAGCTTTCTTT
v_call: TRBV28
d_call: -
clone_size: once
j_call: TRBJ1-1

cdr3_aa: CASSQGTGREQYF
cdr3_nt: TGTGCCAGCAGCCAAGGGACAGGTCGGGAGCAGTACTTC
v_call: TRBV14
d_call: TRBD1
clone_size: -
j_call: TRBJ2-7

cdr3_aa: CASSSSGGEWDTQYF
cdr3_nt: TGTGCCAGCAGCTCTAGCGGGGGGGAGTGGGATACGCAGTATTTT
v_call: TRBV5-5
d_call: TRBD2
clone_size: -
j_call: TRBJ2-3

cdr3_aa: CASSFNWGGYGYTF
cdr3_nt: TGTGCCAGCAGTTTCAATTGGGGCGGCTATGGCTACACCTTC
v_call: TRBV27
d_call: -
clone_size: many
j_call: TRBJ1-2

cdr3_aa: CASSLDLAGAPNTQYF
cdr3_nt: TGTGCCAGCAGTTTAGATTTGGCGGGGGCGCCTAATACGCAGTATTTT
v_call: TRBV28
d_call: -
clone_size: -
j_call: TRBJ2-3

cdr3_aa: CAIRGAGGVSPLHF
cdr3_nt: TGTGCCATCAGGGGGGCAGGGGGCGTTTCACCCCTCCACTTT
v_call: TRBV10-3
d_call: TRBD1
clone_size: -
j_call: TRBJ1-6

cdr3_aa: CASSSWTSGRSYNEQFF
cdr3_nt: TGTGCCAGCAGTTCATGGACTAGCGGGAGGTCCTACAATGAGCAGTTCTTC
v_call: TRBV7-6
d_call: TRBD2
clone_size: once
j_call: TRBJ2-1

cdr3_aa: CASSPGLPGGTDTQYF
cdr3_nt: TGTGCCAGCAGTCCCGGACTCCCGGGGGGCACAGATACGCAGTATTTT
v_call: TRBV7-3
d_call: -
clone_size: -
j_call: TRBJ2-3

cdr3_aa: CASSSGQGLPQETQYF
cdr3_nt: TGTGCCAGCAGCTCCGGACAGGGGCTGCCTCAAGAGACCCAGTACTTC
v_call: TRBV5-8
d_call: TRBD1
clone_size: -
j_call: TRBJ2-5

cdr3_aa: CASSTGQVMRGTNEKLFF
cdr3_nt: TGTGCCAGCAGTACGGGACAGGTGATGAGGGGGACTAATGAAAAACTGTTTTTT
v_call: TRBV27
d_call: TRBD1
clone_size: few
j_call: TRBJ1-4

cdr3_aa: CASVNRGNGYTF
cdr3_nt: TGTGCCAGTGTGAACAGGGGAAATGGCTACACCTTC
v_call: TRBV19
d_call: TRBD1
clone_size: -
j_call: TRBJ1-2